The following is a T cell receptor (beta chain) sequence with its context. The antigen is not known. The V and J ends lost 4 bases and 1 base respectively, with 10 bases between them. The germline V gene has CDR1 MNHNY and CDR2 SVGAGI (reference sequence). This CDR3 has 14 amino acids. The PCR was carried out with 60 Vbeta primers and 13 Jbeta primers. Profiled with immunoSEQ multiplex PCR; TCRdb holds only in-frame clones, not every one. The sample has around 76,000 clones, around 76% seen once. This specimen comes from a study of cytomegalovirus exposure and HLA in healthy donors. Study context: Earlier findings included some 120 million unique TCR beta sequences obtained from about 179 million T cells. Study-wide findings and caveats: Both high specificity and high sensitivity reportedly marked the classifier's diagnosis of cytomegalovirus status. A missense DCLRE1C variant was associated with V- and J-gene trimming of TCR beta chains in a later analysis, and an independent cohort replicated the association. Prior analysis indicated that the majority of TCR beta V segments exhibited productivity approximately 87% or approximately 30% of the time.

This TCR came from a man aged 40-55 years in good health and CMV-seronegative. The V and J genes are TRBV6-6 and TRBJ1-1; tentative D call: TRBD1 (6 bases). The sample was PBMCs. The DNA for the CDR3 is TGTGCCAGCAGTTCTACAGGGAGGAACACTGAAGCTTTCTTT. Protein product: CASSSTGRNTEAFF.